These 30 T cell receptor beta chains share one sample of origin, sequenced in a study of CD8 T cells in ankylosing spondylitis. TCRdb re-analysed the 5' RACE reads in MiXCR, keeping a single row per CDR3 protein. The profile covers roughly 280,000 distinct CDR3 sequences, with 20% appearing a single time and roughly 8% taken by the ten largest. The sample comprised blood, either unsorted or a sorted T cell fraction (not recorded which). These receptors all come from a male donor with ankylosing spondylitis or in good health (not recorded which).

Only a few counts were recorded for this clonotype. The J gene is TRBJ2-1, the V gene TRBV5-1, with D possibly being TRBD2 (5 bases). There are 14 residues in the CDR3. With 4 bases removed from V and 9 bases from J, the gap between germline ends came to 17 bases. Germline V gives CDR1 SGHRS, CDR2 YFSETQ. The DNA of the CDR3 is TGCGCCAGCAGCACCCCCGGGGTGGATGGTGAGCAGTTCTTC. The encoded protein is CASSTPGVDGEQFF. Full variable domain (remainder filled in from reference TRBV5-1 and TRBJ2-1): KAGVTQTPRYLIKTRGQQVTLSCSPISGHRSVSWYQQTPGQGLQFLFEYFSETQRNKGNFPGRFSGRQFSNSRSEMNVSTLELGDSALYLCASSTPGVDGEQFFGPGTRLTVL.

The chain combines TRBV20-1 with TRBJ2-2; TRBD2 is a possible D gene (6 bases). Germline V CDR1 and CDR2: DFQATT, SNEGSKA (reference sequence). The CDR3 consists of 15 residues. The CDR3 loop reads CRPGGAASNTGELFF. DNA for the CDR3: TGCAGGCCCGGAGGGGCGGCTTCGAACACCGGGGAGCTGTTTTTT.

Ten or more counts support this clonotype. The chain links TRBV2 to TRBJ2-5, with unresolved D. V was trimmed by 0 bases and J by 4 bases, leaving 0 bases between them. Germline CDR1 SNHLY, CDR2 FYNNEI. The CDR3 loop spans 11 amino acids. CDR3 amino acids: CASSEAETQYF. In DNA form, the CDR3 reads TGTGCCAGCAGTGAAGCAGAGACCCAGTACTTC.

The chain joins TRBV12-3 or TRBV12-4 to TRBJ1-5; D not resolved. The V end was cut by 4 bases, the J end by 6 bases, with 7 bases between. This CDR3 comprises 12 residues. The CDR3 nucleotides are TGTGCCAGCAGTTCACGAGGTCAGCCCCAGCATTTT. It codes for CASSSRGQPQHF.

This clonotype turned up a few times. V usage is TRBV7-2 and J usage is TRBJ2-1; the D is unclear. The CDR3 consists of 12 residues. Germline V lookup: CDR1 SGHTA, CDR2 FQGNSA. Trimming pared 5 bases from V and 9 bases from J, leaving 11 bases between. The CDR3 is CASSRLAGEQFF. The CDR3 nucleotides read TGTGCCAGCAGCCGCCTGGCCGGTGAGCAGTTCTTC.

The chain recombines TRBV25-1 with TRBJ1-1, with D maybe TRBD1 (6 bases). Looked up from germline, CDR1 is MGHDK and CDR2 is SYGVNS. This CDR3 spans 14 amino acids. Trimming shortened V by 5 bases and J by 5 bases, and 15 bases separated the two germline ends. The CDR3 here is CASSRREGGTEAFF. CDR3 nucleotides: TGTGCCAGCAGTAGAAGGGAGGGGGGGACTGAAGCTTTCTTT.

This clonotype was detected a few times. V is TRBV9 and J is TRBJ2-2, with TRBD2 matching over 11 bases. The CDR3 contains 19 residues. J was trimmed by 1 base and V by 0 bases; bases with no gene match: 8. The germline gives CDR1 SGDLS, CDR2 YYNGEE. The CDR3 is CASSVVVAGGPLNTGELFF. The CDR3 coding sequence is TGTGCCAGCAGCGTAGTTGTAGCGGGAGGGCCGTTGAACACCGGGGAGCTGTTTTTT. Full variable domain (remainder filled in from reference TRBV9 and TRBJ2-2): DSGVTQTPKHLITATGQRVTLRCSPRSGDLSVYWYQQSLDQGLQFLIQYYNGEERAKGNILERFSAQQFPDLHSELNLSSLELGDSALYFCASSVVVAGGPLNTGELFFGEGSRLTVL.

This clonotype has a count of ten or more. The chain couples TRBV12-3 or TRBV12-4 to TRBJ2-1, with no clear D. Trimming took off 8 bases at V and 4 bases at J, with 6 bases between the two ends. The length of the CDR3 is 11 residues. CDR3 region: CASASYNEQFF. DNA for the CDR3: TGTGCCAGCGCATCGTACAATGAGCAGTTCTTC.

The rearrangement uses TRBV6-1 and TRBJ2-7; maybe TRBD1 (7 bases). The V gene's germline CDR1 is MNHNS and CDR2 SASEGT. Trimming removed 3 bases at V and 6 bases at J, with 18 bases between. This CDR3 is 15 amino acids long. The DNA for the CDR3 is TGTGCCAGCAGTGACGCAGGGGGGATTGGATCCGAGCAGTACGTC. Its translation: CASSDAGGIGSEQYV.

The chain employs TRBV14 and TRBJ2-1; TRBD2 matches 10 bases. From germline, CDR1 is SGHDN and CDR2 FVKESK. This CDR3 has 16 residues. V lost 5 bases and J lost 2; bases outside the gene matches: 6. The CDR3 region has the DNA TGTGCCAGCAGCTCAGTCGGACTAGCGGCCTACAATGAGCAGTTCTTC. Translated, it gives CASSSVGLAAYNEQFF. The full variable domain, in which reference TRBV14 and TRBJ2-1 provide the parts outside the CDR3, is EAGVTQFPSHSVIEKGQTVTLRCDPISGHDNLYWYRRVMGKEIKFLLHFVKESKQDESGMPNNRFLAERTGGTYSTLKVQPAELEDSGVYFCASSSVGLAAYNEQFFGPGTRLTVL.

The chain has TRBV24-1 and TRBJ2-5; the match to TRBD1 covers 7 bases. Germline lookup yields CDR1 KGHDR and CDR2 SFDVKD. The CDR3 has 16 amino acids. The ends lost 3 bases at V and 2 bases at J; junction bases unmatched: 8. CDR3 nucleotide sequence: TGTGCCACCAGTGATCCGCCCCGGGACAGTCAAGAGACCCAGTACTTC. It translates to CATSDPPRDSQETQYF.

Ten or more counts support this clonotype. This chain links TRBV29-1 with TRBJ1-2; no firm D call. Trimming pared 3 bases from V and 8 bases from J, leaving 4 bases between. In germline, CDR1 is SQVTM, CDR2 ANQGSEA. This CDR3 region has 9 residues. The CDR3 reads CSVDQGYTF. CDR3 nucleotides: TGCAGCGTTGATCAGGGCTACACCTTC.

A remark on this clonotype: A single base separates this from a much larger clone, so it may be a read error. This chain joins TRBV20-1 and TRBJ1-1, with D unresolved. The CDR3 is 15 amino acids. Germline CDR1 is DFQATT and CDR2 is SNEGSKA (reference sequence). V dropped 0 bases and J dropped 4 bases, with 15 bases sitting between them. CDR3 sequence reads: CSARDLGRYFTEAFF. The CDR3 nucleotides read TGCAGTGCTAGAGATTTGGGCAGATACTTCACTGAAGCTTTCTTT.

The chain recombines TRBV20-1 with TRBJ1-6; no firm D call. The V gene lost 1 base and the J gene lost 0 bases, with 10 bases spanning the gap. The CDR3 loop spans 16 amino acids. Germline V gene lookup returns CDR1 DFQATT and CDR2 SNEGSKA (reference sequence). The CDR3 bases are TGCAGTGCTAGAGTTTCGTCCCGCTCCTATAATTCACCCCTCCACTTT. It yields the protein CSARVSSRSYNSPLHF.

The table lists this clonotype with many counts. J is TRBJ2-3 and V is TRBV14; D is uncertain. CDR1 SGHDN and CDR2 FVKESK come from the germline V gene. Trimming removed 4 bases at V and 0 bases at J, with 17 bases between. This CDR3 is built from 17 residues. CDR3: CASSPRTALYSTDTQYF. The CDR3 region has the DNA TGTGCCAGCAGCCCCCGGACGGCTCTCTATAGCACAGATACGCAGTATTTT.

The chain links TRBV5-5 to TRBJ2-7, with unresolved D. The CDR3 loop spans 13 amino acids. Trimming took off 4 bases at V and 0 bases at J, with 8 bases between the two ends. Germline CDR1 is SGHKS and CDR2 is YYEKEE (reference sequence). CDR3 in amino acids: CASSPTGSYEQYV. The DNA of the CDR3 is TGTGCCAGCAGCCCGACGGGCTCCTACGAGCAGTACGTC.

The chain couples TRBV12-3 or TRBV12-4 to TRBJ1-2; D perhaps matches TRBD1 (6 bases). Trimming pared 3 bases from V and 4 bases from J, leaving 12 bases between. The CDR3 sequence is 14 residues long. The CDR3 bases are TGTGCCAGCAGTTTCTCGACAGGCACCTATGGCTACACCTTC. This gives the protein CASSFSTGTYGYTF.

This clonotype has a single count. This chain's CDR3 is CSAREIAEETQYF. The DNA for the CDR3 is TGCAGTGCTAGAGAAATAGCGGAAGAGACCCAGTACTTC. The chain combines TRBV20-1 with TRBJ2-5; a weak D match, TRBD2 (6 bases). V gave up 0 bases and J gave up 3 bases, with 8 bases separating them. From germline, CDR1 is DFQATT and CDR2 SNEGSKA (reference sequence). This CDR3 has 13 residues.

This chain connects TRBV6-5 to TRBJ2-2, with D possibly matching TRBD1 (5 bases). CDR3 length: 16 amino acids. V lost 0 bases and J 5 bases, leaving 13 bases between the germline ends. Germline V gene sequence: CDR1 MNHEY, CDR2 SVGAGI. In DNA form, the CDR3 reads TGTGCCAGCAGTTACTCGGGCAGGGAAGGGACCGGGGAGCTGTTTTTT. Translating it yields CASSYSGREGTGELFF.

This clonotype was observed at least ten times. The V call is TRBV18, the J call TRBJ1-1; 8 positions match TRBD1. The germline gives CDR1 KGHSH, CDR2 LQKENI. This CDR3 spans 16 amino acids. Trimming cost V 6 bases and J 0 bases; bases outside gene matches: 9. DNA for the CDR3: TGTGCCAGCTCGCGGGACAGGATGGGGCTGAACACTGAAGCTTTCTTT. Its translation is CASSRDRMGLNTEAFF.

In this sample, this clonotype turned up a few times. CDR3 DNA: TGTGCCAGCAGTGACTTAAATGAAAAACTGTTTTTT. This codes for CASSDLNEKLFF. V is TRBV2 and J is TRBJ1-4, with D hard to call. Germline CDR1 is SNHLY and CDR2 is FYNNEI. CDR3 size: 12 residues. Trimming took off 3 bases at V and 5 bases at J, with 4 bases between the two ends. The full variable domain, rest sourced from reference TRBV2 and TRBJ1-4, is EPEVTQTPSHQVTQMGQEVILRCVPISNHLYFYWYRQILGQKVEFLVSFYNNEISEKSEIFDDQFSVERPDGSNFTLKIRSTKLEDSAMYFCASSDLNEKLFFGSGTQLSVL.

The V and J genes are TRBV12-3 or TRBV12-4 and TRBJ2-1; 8 nucleotides agree with TRBD1. The V and J ends lost 3 bases and 9 bases, in that order; junction bases with no gene match: 7. The CDR3 sequence is 14 residues long. CDR3 nucleotide sequence: TGTGCCAGCAGTTTGGTGCAGGGGGCTTCTGAGCAGTTCTTC. Its translation is CASSLVQGASEQFF.

This clonotype has more than one count but fewer than ten. The V gene is TRBV6-1, the J gene TRBJ1-3; D is uncertain. The germline V gene encodes CDR1 MNHNS and CDR2 SASEGT. This CDR3 is built from 19 residues. Trimming removed 6 bases from V and 2 bases from J, with 26 bases in between. The CDR3 is CASRMTSVISATTGNTIYF. The CDR3 bases are TGTGCCAGCAGGATGACGTCGGTGATCTCCGCGACCACTGGAAACACCATATATTTT.

The table lists this clonotype with a few counts. The chain joins TRBV24-1 to TRBJ2-3; weak D call: TRBD1 (5 bases). The CDR3 runs to 14 residues. CDR1 KGHDR and CDR2 SFDVKD come from the germline V gene. The V gene lost 6 bases and the J gene lost 2 bases, with 11 bases spanning the gap. CDR3 amino acids: CATSRGPLTDTQYF. CDR3 nucleotide sequence: TGTGCCACCAGTAGGGGCCCACTCACAGATACGCAGTATTTT.

The chain is built from TRBV12-3 or TRBV12-4 and TRBJ2-3, with D possibly being TRBD1 (5 bases). V was pared by 10 bases and J by 2 bases, with 16 bases between. The CDR3 length is 14 residues. This CDR3 is CATSGASSTDTQYF. DNA of the CDR3: TGTGCCACCTCTGGGGCCTCATCCACAGATACGCAGTATTTT.

The table lists this clonotype with a few counts. The chain combines TRBV5-1 with TRBJ2-7; D may be TRBD1 (5 bases). CDR1 and CDR2 from the germline V gene are SGHRS and YFSETQ. With 7 bases removed from V and 3 bases from J, the gap between germline ends came to 14 bases. The CDR3 runs 13 residues. The CDR3 DNA is TGCGCCAGCCAGGAAACAGGTGACTACGAGCAGTACGTC. Amino acids: CASQETGDYEQYV.

This clonotype was observed a few times. The rearrangement uses TRBV6-1 and TRBJ2-1, with TRBD2 matching over 8 bases. The CDR3 is 14 amino acids. Germline loops: CDR1 MNHNS, CDR2 SASEGT. This CDR3 is CASAAGVGTNEQFF. In DNA form, the CDR3 reads TGTGCGAGCGCAGCGGGAGTAGGTACCAATGAGCAGTTCTTC.

The table lists this clonotype with a few counts. The gene calls are TRBV12-3 or TRBV12-4 and TRBJ2-1, with D possibly TRBD2 on 5 matching bases. This CDR3 is 15 amino acids long. Trimming took 6 bases from V and 2 from J, leaving 14 bases between them. CDR3 residues: CASRKGSAAYNEQFF. CDR3 nucleotides: TGTGCCAGCAGGAAAGGGAGTGCCGCCTACAATGAGCAGTTCTTC.

The CDR3 DNA is TGTGCCAGCAGTTTGTCCAGGGTTGGCGAGCAGTACGTC. Residues: CASSLSRVGEQYV. The chain is built from TRBV28 and TRBJ2-7; a weak D match, TRBD1 (5 bases). Germline values: CDR1 MDHEN, CDR2 SYDVKM. V lost 3 bases and J 6 bases, leaving 12 bases between the germline ends. The CDR3 consists of 13 residues.

This clonotype was seen more than once but under ten times. The V call is TRBV5-1, the J call TRBJ2-5, with D possibly TRBD1 on 6 matching bases. From germline, CDR1 is SGHRS and CDR2 YFSETQ. The ends were cut back, 4 bases at V and 3 bases at J, with 10 bases in the middle. The CDR3 consists of 13 residues. The DNA of the CDR3 is TGCGCCAGCAGCACCCGGACAGAAGAGACCCAGTACTTC. This translates into CASSTRTEETQYF.